This TCR beta chain was sequenced for a study of blood T cell repertoires in COVID-19. Study details: Collection of acute and convalescent COVID-19 samples took place in the United States, Italy and Spain. Nucleic acid was either cDNA or gDNA, and it came from T cells, B-cell-depleted T cells, or PBMCs.

The CDR3 consists of 14 residues. Germline assignment: CDR1 GTSNPN and CDR2 SVGIG (reference sequence). V lost 5 bases, J lost 2 bases, and 9 bases stayed unmatched. Generated by immunoSEQ multiplex PCR, the TCRdb table keeps only in-frame clones and is missing some. The data hold tens of thousands of clones, with approximately 84% observed a single time. The J gene is TRBJ2-7, the V gene TRBV30, with TRBD1 matching over 7 bases. The sample consisted of peripheral blood. The TCR sequence derives from a man between 60 and 70 years old with acute or convalescent COVID-19. For the CDR3, the DNA is TGTGCCTGGCAACGGGACAGCAAGACCTACGAGCAGTACTTC. Translation: CAWQRDSKTYEQYF.